This T cell receptor beta chain emerged from a study of identical twins. Regarding this clonotype: One junction end does not reproduce the germline sequence, and a read error may be involved.

MiXCR was run by TCRdb on the 5' RACE reads, yielding one entry per CDR3 protein. The sample yields some 900,000 distinct CDR3 sequences, 9% to 15% seen once. This CDR3 contains 11 residues. Germline-derived CDR1 and CDR2 are SEHNR and FQNEAQ (reference sequence). Every donor was a healthy Caucasian. A further study also used this sample, focusing on yellow fever vaccine responses in identical twins.

The TCR comes from a woman younger than 35 in good health. The sample consisted of PBMCs. The chain uses TRBV7-9 and TRBJ2-7, with D possibly being TRBD1 (5 bases). The CDR3 reads CASSLIQGYDF. CDR3 sequence (DNA): TGTGCCAGCAGCCTCATCCAGGGATACGACTTC.